This T cell receptor beta chain stems from a study of blood T cell repertoires in COVID-19. The assay was immunoSEQ multiplex PCR, and TCRdb's table has in-frame clones only and misses some. The data show some 300,000 clones, about 89% seen once. Germline V CDR1 and CDR2: PRHDT, FYEKMQ (reference sequence). After removal of 3 bases from V and 0 bases from J, the junction contained 5 bases not matched to a gene. The CDR3 covers 15 residues. The clonotype originates from a woman aged 40-49 years who had recovered from COVID-19. The sequencing sample was made of PBMCs or T cells enriched from blood (not recorded which). The chain combines TRBV13 with TRBJ2-7, with 7 bases identical to TRBD1. The CDR3 bases are TGTGCCAGCAGCTTCAGGGGGACAAACTCCTACGAGCAGTACTTC. Translation: CASSFRGTNSYEQYF.